These T cell receptor beta chains were read from a single sample in a study of blood T cell repertoires in COVID-19. Sequencing used immunoSEQ multiplex PCR; TCRdb keeps in-frame clones, though not all of them. This sample has some 50,000 clones; about 83% occur once, and the top ten carry around 1.6%. Sequenced material: peripheral blood. The receptors originated from a man aged 50 to 59 with acute or convalescent COVID-19. CDR3s include the opening cysteine and the closing phenylalanine or tryptophan.

>TRBJ2-1|TRBV5-6
CASSLKGQSFYNEQFF
>TRBJ1-5|TRBV9
CASSPEMGFNQPQHF
>TRBJ1-1|TRBV5-1
CASSLGTGGVSTEAFF
>TRBJ1-5|TRBV27
CASSLSGDRGSDQPQHF
>TRBJ2-1|TRBV4-3
CASSRTFGNEQFF
>TRBJ2-1|TRBV7-9
CASSLGQAPPYNEQFF
>TRBJ2-7|TRBV27
CASSPSPDRGYEQYF
>TRBJ2-7|TRBV4-1
CASSQEIPTQGGDEQYF
>TRBJ1-2|TRBV2
CSWADYGYTF
>TRBJ1-1|TRBV4-1
CASSQGPGRGDTEAFF
>TRBJ1-2|TRBV14
CASSQVSGYGYTF
>TRBJ2-5|TRBV2
CASSLAYQETQYF
>TRBJ1-2|TRBV28
CAIMGQPYGYTF
>TRBJ2-5|TRBV10-2
CASRISGGARETQYF
>TRBJ2-1|TRBV7-7
CASSVGQASLNEQFF
>TRBJ2-7|TRBV4-3
CASSLSWGSDSYEQYF
>TRBJ1-2|TRBV28
CASRQGGRANYGYTF
>TRBJ2-6|TRBV19
CASTRQGPSGANVLTF
>TRBJ1-2|TRBV7-8
CASSPRALLNYGYTF
>TRBJ2-2|TRBV5-6
CASSSTPNTGELFF
>TRBJ2-1|TRBV27
CASSLTDYNEQFF
>TRBJ1-2|TRBV10-3
CAISESPVRGEGYTF
>TRBJ1-3|TRBV11-2
CASSLPLPPGNTIYF
>TRBJ1-6|TRBV5-8
CASSLFPSPLHF
>TRBJ2-1|TRBV11-3
CASSPGWTSGTSSYNEQFF
>TRBJ1-3|TRBV6-5
CASRTRTVTNTIYF
>TRBJ2-5|TRBV19
CASSILETQYF
>TRBJ1-2|TRBV6-6
CASSYGPSGGYTF
>TRBJ1-5|TRBV6-2/TRBV6-3
CASSPGGAHNQPQHF
>TRBJ2-4|TRBV19
CASSIVGGQAKNIQYF
>TRBJ1-4|TRBV30
CAWSVTPREEKLFF
>TRBJ1-2|TRBV30
CAWTGGAYGYTF
>TRBJ1-2|TRBV7-2
CASSLVLDRLGYTF
>TRBJ2-4|TRBV7-2
CASSLDSLAKNIQYF
>TRBJ2-7|TRBV6-2/TRBV6-3
CASSPRTSGLYEQYF
>TRBJ2-5|TRBV18
CASSPGQGQETQYF
>TRBJ2-5|TRBV5-4
CASSGGETQYF
>TRBJ2-1|TRBV3-1/TRBV3-2
CASSQEGLTKTLNEQFF
>TRBJ2-5|TRBV7-7
CASSGGLQETQYF
>TRBJ2-7|TRBV7-9
CASSSPTVTPYEQYF
>TRBJ1-2|TRBV6-6
CASTSFYGYTF
>TRBJ1-4|TRBV5-1
CASSIRTGGPNEKLFF
>TRBJ1-5|TRBV5-6
CASSQTHSNQPQHF
>TRBJ2-2|TRBV30
CAWTVSGNTGELFF
>TRBJ2-5|TRBV10-2
CASNSGGPEKTQYF
>TRBJ2-4|TRBV2
CASSRQGLNIQYF
>TRBJ2-5|TRBV6-2/TRBV6-3
CASSYGAIAGADQETQYF
>TRBJ1-2|TRBV7-9
CASSLEGGSYTF
>TRBJ2-5|TRBV15
CATAPGTSGRRETQYF
>TRBJ1-5|TRBV19
CASSIYRGVYSNQPQHF
>TRBJ2-5|TRBV4-1
CASSRGQGIQETQYF
>TRBJ1-2|TRBV5-1
CASSPAGDYGYTF
>TRBJ2-1|TRBV19
CASSMKGLPTYNEQFF